The T cell receptor beta chain described here comes from a study of blood T cells in healthy people across ages (dated by TCRdb to about 2015). Broadly, across the study: Template switching captured roughly one uniquely barcoded TCR beta cDNA molecule per two T cells in model experiments. Two additional independent replicas of 1 million unique cDNA reads from the same blood draw were analyzed for two donors (one aged 18 to 30 and one aged 80 or older). Donors were grouped into four age groups: young (average 16 years), middle-aged (39), aged (roughly 67) and long-lived (around 82). To avoid experimental bias, donors of different ages were spread randomly across the sequencing lanes. Using deep sequencing normalized with unique cDNA molecular identifiers, the study measured how TCR beta repertoire diversity changes with age.

Broad study findings and their caveats: Estimates of total diversity based on one million sequenced T cells were regarded as lower bounds and as underestimates. Observed TCR beta diversity correlated strongly with the percentage of naive T cells measured by flow cytometry. Bulk unsorted PBMC profiling prevented conclusive comparison of naive and antigen-experienced compartments. The CMV infection status of donors was not known, potentially confounding age-related changes in expanded clonotypes. Observed TCR beta diversity per million T cells fell roughly linearly with age, and a significant reduction was already apparent by age around 36. Compared with the aged group, more naive CD4+ T cells, fewer expanded clones and increased TCR diversity were shown by the long-lived group, suggesting age selection.

The 35 to 40 donors, aged about 6 to 100 years, were systemically healthy Caucasian individuals from Russia. Approximately 9.7 milliliters of peripheral blood were drawn from each donor into EDTA-treated Vacutainer tubes. Ficoll-Paque density-gradient centrifugation was used to isolate PBMCs, with at least 6 million per sample. Total RNA was extracted from PBMCs with Trizol reagent, with at least 6 micrograms obtained per sample. The percentages of naive CD45RAhigh/CD27high T cells were determined by flow cytometry on a PBMC aliquot from every donor. Looking up the germline V gene yields CDR1 SGDLS and CDR2 YYNGEE. The junction shows trimming of 0 bases on V and 0 bases on J, and the gene matches do not reach 8 bases of it. Spanning cysteine to phenylalanine, the CDR3 consists of 20 amino acids. Just the 60-base CDR3 DNA is kept, in frame starting at base 1. A remark on this clonotype: No antigen is known for it. Base quality data are lacking; no much larger clone is found one base away.

Receptors were amplified or captured by 5' RACE. The sequencer was an Illumina HiSeq 2500. The second PCR ran for roughly 7 to 11 cycles and used a J-beta primer mix along with a sample-barcoded 5' primer. A template-switch 5' adaptor carrying 12 random nucleotides introduced a unique molecular identifier onto each TCR beta cDNA molecule. Each sample yielded at least 2.5 million CDR3-containing paired-end reads. The Mint cDNA synthesis kit, primed by a TRBC-specific oligonucleotide, was used to synthesize first-strand cDNA from all RNA. Following uracil-DNA glycosylase treatment, all cDNA underwent a first 18-cycle PCR with the universal primers M1SS and BC2_uni_R. The source study handled its data this way. For normalization, 1 million high-quality reads were randomly selected from each sample, with every read carrying a distinct molecular identifier. Instead of being binned into consensus sequences, reads that shared molecular identifiers were thrown out. MiTCR, with a Q25 quality threshold and the strictest error-elimination algorithm, was used for CDR3 identification, clonotype clustering and error correction. Lower-bound total TCR beta diversity was estimated with a nonparametric unseen species model using Euler transformation. TCRdb handled the public reads itself, with Q25 trimming in fastp and clone calling in MiXCR, and kept productive beta chains. All rows with the same CDR3 protein become a single entry with the most common DNA and genes. What appears here as the V and J calls and clone size reflects TCRdb's work, not the paper's. Across this sample there are more than 800,000 distinct CDR3 sequences, with under 55% seen only once. 15% to 20% of the sample is held by the ten biggest clonotypes.

Rearrangement joined TRBV9 to TRBJ2-2, with 13 central nucleotides matching TRBD2. The sequence came from a woman aged 55-69 years in good health. The sequencing sample was made of blood. This receptor carries the CDR3 CASSVVSSGLAGPNTGELFF. The nucleotide sequence reads TGTGCCAGCAGCGTAGTATCTTCGGGACTAGCGGGACCGAACACCGGGGAGCTGTTTTTT. Beyond the CDR3, the reference TRBV9 and TRBJ2-2 genes provide the residues; the full variable domain reads: DSGVTQTPKHLITATGQRVTLRCSPRSGDLSVYWYQQSLDQGLQFLIQYYNGEERAKGNILERFSAQQFPDLHSELNLSSLELGDSALYFCASSVVSSGLAGPNTGELFFGEGSRLTVL.